One and the same sample provided the 28 T cell receptor beta chains below, sequenced in a study of shared clonotypes between healthy human individuals. The table came from immunoSEQ multiplex PCR; TCRdb's copy has only in-frame clones and leaves some out. The top ten hold 0.6% to 0.75% of the sample, which has over a million clones, 75% to 80% seen once. The material sequenced was memory CD4+ T cells from PBMCs. The subset was: CD45RA-negative fraction. The receptors here all came from a man aged 18 to 29 in good health. Some clones in this sample may be carry-over from other donors' samples.

The rearrangement links TRBV21-1 to TRBJ2-7; whether TRBD2, the table's D call, matches the DNA was not checked. TRBV21-1 is tagged as a pseudogene. The CDR3 sequence is 11 residues long. CDR3 region: CASSPPGEQYF. The DNA for the CDR3 is TGTGCCAGCAGCCCCCCGGGAGAGCAGTACTTC.

In regard to this clone: At the DNA level, this CDR3 is encoded by other sequences in the same sample as well. V gene TRBV7-2 combines with J gene TRBJ2-1, with unresolved D. Trimming took 1 base from V and 1 from J, leaving 2 bases between them. CDR3 size: 13 residues. Germline V gives CDR1 SGHTA, CDR2 FQGNSA. CDR3 residues: CASSLGSYNEQFF. Written as DNA, the CDR3 is TGTGCCAGCAGCTTAGGATCCTACAATGAGCAGTTCTTC.

V gene TRBV7-2 combines with J gene TRBJ2-1; D is undetermined. Germline V CDR1 and CDR2: SGHTA, FQGNSA. The CDR3 extends over 13 amino acids. The V and J ends lost 9 bases and 1 base respectively, with 10 bases between them. The CDR3 DNA reads as TGTGCCAGTTCCGGAGCATCCTACAATGAGCAGTTCTTC. Translation: CASSGASYNEQFF.

This chain joins TRBV15 and TRBJ2-2; D gene ambiguous. The CDR3 covers 15 residues. The germline V and J ends were trimmed by 0 bases and 6 bases, with 11 bases remaining between them. Germline loops: CDR1 LNHNV, CDR2 YYDKDF (reference sequence). CDR3 in DNA: TGTGCCACCAGCAGAGATTCTAGAGGTGCCGGGGAGCTGTTTTTT. Translation gives CATSRDSRGAGELFF.

This clone was seen only a few times. The V gene is TRBV7-2, the J gene TRBJ2-7; 7 nucleotides agree with TRBD2. Trimming cost V 5 bases and J 2 bases; bases outside gene matches: 12. The CDR3 is made up of 16 amino acids. Germline V gene sequence: CDR1 SGHTA, CDR2 FQGNSA. The CDR3 DNA reads TGTGCCAGCAGCGGGGGAGGGCGGGAGCCCCCCTACGAGCAGTACTTC. It translates to CASSGGGREPPYEQYF.

The V gene is TRBV28, the J gene TRBJ2-3; D gene uncertain. The V gene's germline CDR1 is MDHEN and CDR2 SYDVKM. The CDR3 is 16 amino acids. Trimming cost V 3 bases and J 0 bases, with 13 bases left between them. CDR3 in DNA: TGTGCCAGCAGTTTCCCCGGCGGATCTAGCACAGATACGCAGTATTTT. Translated, it gives CASSFPGGSSTDTQYF.

In its sample, this clone was seen once. This specimen includes other DNA sequences encoding the same CDR3. The CDR3 spells CASSLVGGGQETQYF. CDR3 in DNA: TGCGCCAGCAGCTTGGTAGGGGGAGGGCAAGAGACCCAGTACTTC. The chain carries TRBV5-1 and TRBJ2-5; D might be TRBD2 (7 bases). CDR3 length: 15 residues. Germline V gene data show CDR1 as SGHRS and CDR2 as YFSETQ. With 0 bases removed from V and 2 bases from J, the gap between germline ends came to 11 bases.

Notes on this clone: The sample holds other DNA sequences that translate to the same CDR3. The rearrangement joins TRBV4-3 to TRBJ2-2; TRBD1 matches 10 bases. Germline V gives CDR1 LGHNA, CDR2 YSLEER. There are 15 residues in the CDR3. With V trimmed by 3 bases and J by 5 bases, 3 bases remained unmatched. CDR3 sequence reads: CASSQGQGSTGELFF. DNA of the CDR3: TGCGCCAGCAGCCAGGGACAGGGGTCGACCGGGGAGCTGTTTTTT.

This chain joins TRBV28 and TRBJ2-2; tentatively, D is TRBD2 (6 bases). The V end lost 4 bases, the J end lost 2 bases, and 11 bases lay between the germline ends. The germline V gene encodes CDR1 MDHEN and CDR2 SYDVKM. This CDR3 contains 15 residues. The DNA for the CDR3 is TGTGCCAGCAGTTCTTGGCGGGACAACACCGGGGAGCTGTTTTTT. It codes for CASSSWRDNTGELFF.

The CDR3 bases are TGTGCCAGCAGTCGGGACAGGGGGCGGTCTGAAGCTTTCTTT. This codes for CASSRDRGRSEAFF. This chain joins TRBV7-8 and TRBJ1-1; 12 positions match TRBD1. CDR1 is SGHVS and CDR2 is FQNEAQ in the germline V gene. The CDR3 covers 14 residues. Losses at the gene ends were 6 bases for V and 6 bases for J; bases not matched to a gene: 5.

This chain links TRBV14 with TRBJ2-7; 7 positions agree with TRBD2. With 1 base clipped from V and 5 bases from J, the junction kept 17 bases outside the gene matches. Germline CDR1 reads SGHDN; CDR2 reads FVKESK. The CDR3 runs 18 residues. The CDR3 nucleotides are TGTGCCAGCAGCCAAGCCCTCGGGAGGCCCCAGGTGTCCCACGAGCAGTACTTC. Protein sequence: CASSQALGRPQVSHEQYF.

The V call is TRBV5-6, the J call TRBJ2-5; D remains ambiguous. Trimming removed 0 bases from V and 1 base from J, with 7 bases in between. Germline loops: CDR1 SGHDT, CDR2 YYEEEE. This CDR3 region has 14 residues. The CDR3 here is CASSLGRTQETQYF. The CDR3 coding sequence is TGTGCCAGCAGCTTGGGGCGGACCCAAGAGACCCAGTACTTC. The variable domain in full, completed from reference TRBV5-6 and TRBJ2-5, reads DAGVTQSPTHLIKTRGQQVTLRCSPKSGHDTVSWYQQALGQGPQFIFQYYEEEERQRGNFPDRFSGHQFPNYSSELNVNALLLGDSALYLCASSLGRTQETQYFGPGTRLLVL.

The gene calls are TRBV6-5 and TRBJ1-2; 9 positions match TRBD1. V dropped 6 bases and J dropped 8; count of bases not matched to a gene: 7. CDR1 and CDR2 from the germline V gene are MNHEY and SVGAGI. The CDR3 extends over 13 amino acids. The CDR3 coding sequence is TGTGCCAGCAGAAAGGGACAGGGTGACGGCTACACCTTC. The encoded protein is CASRKGQGDGYTF.

V and J are TRBV5-6 and TRBJ2-7; D tentatively fits TRBD1 or TRBD2 (5 bases each). Germline-derived CDR1 and CDR2 are SGHDT and YYEEEE. V lost 4 bases to trimming and J lost 0 bases, with 11 bases between them. The CDR3 is 14 residues long. The CDR3 spells CASSRGSFSYEQYF. The CDR3 DNA reads as TGTGCCAGCAGCCGGGGCTCCTTCTCCTACGAGCAGTACTTC.

This clone came up once. The chain is built from TRBV5-4 and TRBJ2-2; D gene unclear. Trimming removed 0 bases at V and 0 bases at J, with 9 bases between. Germline V gene data show CDR1 as SGHNT and CDR2 as YYREEE (reference sequence). This CDR3 has 16 residues. This CDR3 reads CASSLEGSSNTGELFF. CDR3 DNA sequence: TGTGCCAGCAGCTTGGAGGGTTCCTCGAACACCGGGGAGCTGTTTTTT.

CDR3 nucleotide sequence: TGTGCCAGCTCGTCTACTAGCGGGAGAGCCCCCACAGATACGCAGTATTTT. The encoded protein is CASSSTSGRAPTDTQYF. V and J are TRBV18 and TRBJ2-3; 11 bases are shared with TRBD2. This CDR3 spans 17 amino acids. With V trimmed by 6 bases and J by 2 bases, 10 bases remained unmatched. Looked up from germline, CDR1 is KGHSH and CDR2 is LQKENI.

This chain uses TRBV5-1 with TRBJ2-5, with 8 bases fitting TRBD2. Germline trimming cut 2 bases from V and 5 bases from J; bases unmatched to any gene: 8. This CDR3 has 15 amino acids. CDR1 and CDR2 (germline): SGHRS, YFSETQ. In nucleotides, the CDR3 is TGCGCCAGCAGCTTTAATAGCGGGACTGGCGAGACCCAGTACTTC. Translating gives CASSFNSGTGETQYF.

As regards this clone: A far larger clone is one base from this, pointing to a likely read error. The chain recombines TRBV9 with TRBJ2-6; TRBD1 is a possible D gene (5 bases). The CDR3 length is 14 residues. Germline-derived CDR1 and CDR2 are SGDLS and YYNGEE. The CDR3 nucleotides read TGTGCCGGCAGCAGGGCCGCTGGGGCCAACGTCCTGACTTTC. Translating it yields CAGSRAAGANVLTF.

The chain recombines TRBV18 with TRBJ2-7; 11 nucleotides agree with TRBD2. In germline, CDR1 is KGHSH, CDR2 LQKENI. V lost 2 bases to trimming and J lost 5 bases; unmatched junction nucleotides: 5. The CDR3 is made up of 15 amino acids. This chain's CDR3 is CASSPASGRLNEQYF. CDR3 nucleotides: TGTGCCAGCTCACCAGCTAGCGGGAGGCTCAACGAGCAGTACTTC.

The V and J genes are TRBV7-2 and TRBJ1-2; tentatively, D is TRBD1 (5 bases). V was pared by 6 bases and J by 8 bases, with 16 bases between. The germline V gene encodes CDR1 SGHTA and CDR2 FQGNSA. The CDR3 has 13 amino acids. CDR3 nucleotides: TGTGCCAGCAGTCCCCCCGGGGCAGGCGGCTACACCTTC. This gives the protein CASSPPGAGGYTF.

The rearrangement links TRBV7-2 to TRBJ1-2; 8 positions agree with TRBD1. From germline, CDR1 is SGHTA and CDR2 FQGNSA. The J segment lost 13 bases and the V segment lost 4 bases, leaving 11 bases of the junction unmatched. The CDR3 has 13 residues. The DNA for the CDR3 is TGTGCCAGCAGCTCCAAGCCGACAGGGGAGGGCACCTTC. Protein product: CASSSKPTGEGTF.

The rearrangement uses TRBV5-1 and TRBJ1-2; 8 bases align to TRBD1. Unmatched junction bases numbered 6, after V lost 4 bases and J lost 4 bases. CDR1 and CDR2 from the germline V gene are SGHRS and YFSETQ. The CDR3 length is 14 residues. CDR3 amino acids: CASSPAGGIYGYTF. The CDR3 DNA follows: TGCGCCAGCAGCCCCGCAGGGGGCATCTATGGCTACACCTTC.

The V call is TRBV7-2, the J call TRBJ1-2, with D unresolved. Trimming removed 1 base from V and 4 bases from J, with 7 bases in between. The CDR3 spans 13 residues. Germline assignment: CDR1 SGHTA and CDR2 FQGNSA. CDR3 coding DNA: TGTGCCAGCAGCTTAGGAAGCTCCTATGGCTACACCTTC. This sequence encodes CASSLGSSYGYTF.

The V gene is TRBV19, the J gene TRBJ1-5, with TRBD1 matching 7 bases. The CDR3 spans 14 residues. Germline assignment: CDR1 LNHDA and CDR2 SQIVND (reference sequence). V lost 6 bases and J lost 4; bases outside the gene matches: 6. The CDR3 spells CASRPTGYNQPQHF. DNA for the CDR3: TGTGCCAGTAGACCGACAGGGTATAATCAGCCCCAGCATTTT.

The chain recombines TRBV7-3 with TRBJ2-2, with TRBD2 matching 9 bases. The V gene's germline CDR1 is SGHTA and CDR2 FQGTGA. This CDR3 is 14 amino acids long. The junction had 3 bases not matched to a gene; V was cut back by 3 bases and J by 7 bases. DNA for the CDR3: TGTGCCAGCAGCTTGACTAGCGGCGGCGGGGAGCTGTTTTTT. This sequence encodes CASSLTSGGGELFF. The full variable domain, in which reference TRBV7-3 and TRBJ2-2 provide the parts outside the CDR3, is GAGVSQTPSNKVTEKGKYVELRCDPISGHTALYWYRQSLGQGPEFLIYFQGTGAADDSGLPNDRFFAVRPEGSVSTLKIQRTERGDSAVYLCASSLTSGGGELFFGEGSRLTVL.

The chain couples TRBV15 to TRBJ2-7, with D unresolved. From germline, CDR1 is LNHNV and CDR2 YYDKDF (reference sequence). CDR3 length: 15 residues. V lost 8 bases, J lost 1 base, and 18 bases lay in between. The CDR3 DNA sequence: TGTGCCACCGGAACGGAGCCCGTCGGGTCCTACGAGCAGTACTTC. Translated: CATGTEPVGSYEQYF.

The chain recombines TRBV10-2 with TRBJ2-1; no clear D gene. Trimming stripped 6 bases from V and 0 bases from J, with 9 bases between. Germline V CDR1 and CDR2: WSHSY, SAAADI. The CDR3 length is 14 residues. This CDR3 reads CASRLTDSYNEQFF. Written as DNA, the CDR3 is TGCGCCAGCAGACTAACAGACTCCTACAATGAGCAGTTCTTC.

The chain uses TRBV5-3 and TRBJ1-2; D remains ambiguous. TRBV5-3 belongs to the ORF category, with a function that is uncertain. This CDR3 contains 10 residues. V shed 6 bases and J shed 8 bases, with 8 bases lying between them. This chain's CDR3 is CARTVFGYTF. CDR3 DNA sequence: TGTGCCAGAACAGTATTCGGCTACACCTTC.